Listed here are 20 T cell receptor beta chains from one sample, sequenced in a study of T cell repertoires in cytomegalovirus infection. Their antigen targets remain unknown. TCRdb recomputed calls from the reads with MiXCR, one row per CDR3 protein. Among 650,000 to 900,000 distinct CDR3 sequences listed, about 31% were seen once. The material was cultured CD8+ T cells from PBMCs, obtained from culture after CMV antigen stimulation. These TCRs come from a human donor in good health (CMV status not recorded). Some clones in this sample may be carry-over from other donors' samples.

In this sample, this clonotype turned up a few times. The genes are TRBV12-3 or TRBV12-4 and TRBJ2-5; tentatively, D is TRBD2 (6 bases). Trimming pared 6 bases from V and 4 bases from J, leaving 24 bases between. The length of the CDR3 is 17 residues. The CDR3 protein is CASSHPLALGGGETQYF. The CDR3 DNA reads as TGTGCCAGCAGCCACCCTCTGGCTCTCGGGGGAGGAGAGACCCAGTACTTC.

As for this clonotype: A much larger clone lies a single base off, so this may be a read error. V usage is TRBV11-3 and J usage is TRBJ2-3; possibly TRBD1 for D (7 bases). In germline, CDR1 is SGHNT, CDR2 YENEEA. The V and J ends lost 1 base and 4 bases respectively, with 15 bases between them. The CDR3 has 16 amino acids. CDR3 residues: CASSLVGGGLADTQYF. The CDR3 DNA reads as TGTGCCAGCAGCTTAGTAGGAGGGGGCCTCGCAGATACGCAGTATTTT.

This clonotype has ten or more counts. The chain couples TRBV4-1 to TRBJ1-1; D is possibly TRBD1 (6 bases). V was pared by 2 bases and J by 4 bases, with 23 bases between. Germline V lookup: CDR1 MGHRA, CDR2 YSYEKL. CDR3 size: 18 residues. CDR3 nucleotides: TGCGCCAGCAGCCAAACCCCCGGTCGAATGACAGGTTTCACTGAAGCTTTCTTT. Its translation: CASSQTPGRMTGFTEAFF.

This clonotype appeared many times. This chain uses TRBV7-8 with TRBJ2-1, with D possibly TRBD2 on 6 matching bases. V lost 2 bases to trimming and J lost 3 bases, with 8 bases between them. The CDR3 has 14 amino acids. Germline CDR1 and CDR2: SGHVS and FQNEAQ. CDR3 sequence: CASSLSGYYNEQFF. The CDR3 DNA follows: TGTGCCAGCAGCTTAAGCGGGTACTACAATGAGCAGTTCTTC.

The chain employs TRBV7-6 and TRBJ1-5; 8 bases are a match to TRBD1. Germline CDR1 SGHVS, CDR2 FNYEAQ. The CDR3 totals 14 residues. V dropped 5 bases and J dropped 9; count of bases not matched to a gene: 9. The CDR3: CASSITGGPSPQHF. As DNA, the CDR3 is TGTGCCAGCAGCATTACAGGGGGTCCCTCGCCCCAGCATTTT.

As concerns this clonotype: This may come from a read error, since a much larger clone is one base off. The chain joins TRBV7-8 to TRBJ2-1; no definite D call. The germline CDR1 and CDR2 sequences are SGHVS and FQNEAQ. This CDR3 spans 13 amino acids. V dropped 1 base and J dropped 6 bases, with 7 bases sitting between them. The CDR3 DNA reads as TGTGCCAGCAGCTTAGTGTGCTCCAATGAGCAGTTCTTC. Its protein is CASSLVCSNEQFF. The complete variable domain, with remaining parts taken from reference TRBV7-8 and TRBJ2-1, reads GAGVSQSPRYKVAKRGQDVALRCDPISGHVSLFWYQQALGQGPEFLTYFQNEAQLDKSGLPSDRFFAERPEGSVSTLKIQRTQQEDSAVYLCASSLVCSNEQFFGPGTRLTVL.

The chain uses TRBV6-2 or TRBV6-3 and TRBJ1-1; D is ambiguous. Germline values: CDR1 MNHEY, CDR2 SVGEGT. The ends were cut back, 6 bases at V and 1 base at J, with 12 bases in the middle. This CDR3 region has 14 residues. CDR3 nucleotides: TGTGCCAGCAGCTCCCGCAGGACGAACACTGAAGCTTTCTTT. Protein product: CASSSRRTNTEAFF.

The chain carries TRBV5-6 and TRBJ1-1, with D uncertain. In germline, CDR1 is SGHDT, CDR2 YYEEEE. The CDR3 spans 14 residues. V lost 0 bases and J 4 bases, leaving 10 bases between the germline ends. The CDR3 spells CASSLGRPGTEAFF. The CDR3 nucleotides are TGTGCCAGCAGCTTGGGTCGGCCAGGCACTGAAGCTTTCTTT.

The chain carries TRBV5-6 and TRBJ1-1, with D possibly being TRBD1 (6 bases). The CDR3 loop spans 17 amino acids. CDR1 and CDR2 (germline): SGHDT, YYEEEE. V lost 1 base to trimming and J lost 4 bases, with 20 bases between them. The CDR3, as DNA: TGTGCCAGCAGCTTGTATCCGGACGCAGGGGATGTCACTGAAGCTTTCTTT. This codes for CASSLYPDAGDVTEAFF.

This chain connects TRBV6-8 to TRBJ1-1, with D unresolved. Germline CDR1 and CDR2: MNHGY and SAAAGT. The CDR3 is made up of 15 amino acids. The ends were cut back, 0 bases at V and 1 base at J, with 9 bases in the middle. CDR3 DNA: TGTGCCAGCAGTTACTCGGCGTCAGAGAACACTGAAGCTTTCTTT. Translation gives CASSYSASENTEAFF.

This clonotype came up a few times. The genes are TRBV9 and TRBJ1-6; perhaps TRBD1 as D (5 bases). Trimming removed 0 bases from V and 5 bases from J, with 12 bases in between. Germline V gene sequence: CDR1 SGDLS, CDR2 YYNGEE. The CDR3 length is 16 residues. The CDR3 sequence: CASSVGTQQNNSPLHF. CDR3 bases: TGTGCCAGCAGCGTAGGGACACAACAGAATAATTCACCCCTCCACTTT.

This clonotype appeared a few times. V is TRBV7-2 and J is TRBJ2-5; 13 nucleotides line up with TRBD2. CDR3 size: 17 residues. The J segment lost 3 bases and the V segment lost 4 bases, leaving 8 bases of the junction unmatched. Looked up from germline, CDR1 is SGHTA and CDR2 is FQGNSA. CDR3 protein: CASSSGLAGAAEETQYF. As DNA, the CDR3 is TGTGCCAGCAGCTCCGGACTAGCGGGGGCCGCGGAAGAGACCCAGTACTTC.

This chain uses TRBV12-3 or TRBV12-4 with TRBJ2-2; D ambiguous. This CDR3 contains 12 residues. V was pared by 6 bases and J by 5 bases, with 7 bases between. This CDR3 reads CASSSETGELFF. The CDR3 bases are TGTGCCAGCAGCAGTGAGACCGGGGAGCTGTTTTTT.

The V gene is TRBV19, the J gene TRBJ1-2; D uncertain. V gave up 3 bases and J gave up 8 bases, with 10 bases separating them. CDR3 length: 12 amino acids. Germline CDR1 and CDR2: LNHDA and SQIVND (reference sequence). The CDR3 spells CASSIRKSGYTF. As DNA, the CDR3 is TGTGCCAGTAGTATTCGAAAGTCCGGCTACACCTTC. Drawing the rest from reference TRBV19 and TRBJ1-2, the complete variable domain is DGGITQSPKYLFRKEGQNVTLSCEQNLNHDAMYWYRQDPGQGLRLIYYSQIVNDFQKGDIAEGYSVSREKKESFPLTVTSAQKNPTAFYLCASSIRKSGYTFGSGTRLTVV.

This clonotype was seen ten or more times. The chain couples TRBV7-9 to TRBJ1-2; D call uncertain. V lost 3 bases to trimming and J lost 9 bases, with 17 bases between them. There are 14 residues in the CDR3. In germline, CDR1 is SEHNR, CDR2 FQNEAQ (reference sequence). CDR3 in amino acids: CASSFGRADISYTF. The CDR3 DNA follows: TGTGCCAGCAGCTTCGGACGGGCTGATATAAGCTACACCTTC.

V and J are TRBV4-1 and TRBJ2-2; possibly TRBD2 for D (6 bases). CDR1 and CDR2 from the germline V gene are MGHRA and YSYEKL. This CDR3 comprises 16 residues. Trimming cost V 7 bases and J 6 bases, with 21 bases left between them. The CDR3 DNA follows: TGCGCCAGCAACCGACTTGCGGGGCCTTTATCCGGGGAGCTGTTTTTT. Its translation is CASNRLAGPLSGELFF.

The CDR3 bases are TGCAGCGTATACAGGGGCCCCTACGAGCAGTACTTC. Amino acid sequence: CSVYRGPYEQYF. This chain links TRBV29-1 with TRBJ2-7, with 7 positions matching TRBD1. This CDR3 contains 12 residues. Germline trimming cut 6 bases from V and 2 bases from J; bases unmatched to any gene: 4. Germline CDR1 reads SQVTM; CDR2 reads ANQGSEA.

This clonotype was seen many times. The CDR3 bases are TGTGCCAGCAGCCAAACGACTGGGTCCTATGGCTACACCTTC. Translating gives CASSQTTGSYGYTF. V is TRBV12-3 or TRBV12-4 and J is TRBJ1-2; D is undetermined. The CDR3 has 14 amino acids. V was pared by 6 bases and J by 4 bases, with 15 bases between.

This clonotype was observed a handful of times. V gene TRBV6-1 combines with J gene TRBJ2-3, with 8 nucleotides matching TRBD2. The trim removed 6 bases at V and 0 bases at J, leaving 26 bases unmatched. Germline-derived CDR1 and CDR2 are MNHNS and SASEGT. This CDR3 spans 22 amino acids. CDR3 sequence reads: CASRGLAGIVAPTSTSTDTQYF. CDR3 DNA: TGTGCCAGCAGGGGCCTAGCGGGCATTGTAGCCCCCACCTCTACTAGCACAGATACGCAGTATTTT.

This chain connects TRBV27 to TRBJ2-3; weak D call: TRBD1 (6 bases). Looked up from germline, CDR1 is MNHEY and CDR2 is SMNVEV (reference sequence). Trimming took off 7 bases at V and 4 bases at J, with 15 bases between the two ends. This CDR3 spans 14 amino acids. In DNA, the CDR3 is TGTGCCAGCAACCTTAGGCAGGGGCCAGATACGCAGTATTTT. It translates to CASNLRQGPDTQYF.